The source of this T cell receptor beta chain is a study of shared clonotypes between healthy human individuals. Several immunoSEQ plates received, in even portions, the genomic DNA of each subset. The protocol was immunoSEQ multiplex PCR, while the TCRdb copy is restricted to in-frame clones and leaves out a portion. The table lists more than 2 million clones, 85% to 95% of them singletons. The sequenced sample was naive CD4+ T cells sorted from blood. Subset specified: CD45RA+ positively selected. This clonotype was sampled from a man younger than 35 in good health.

CDR3: CASSARPPAEQYF. The CDR3 DNA follows: TGTGCCAGCAGCGCCCGACCTCCGGCCGAGCAGTACTTC. The rearrangement uses TRBV7-9 and TRBJ2-7; D unclear. Germline V gene data show CDR1 as SEHNR and CDR2 as FQNEAQ (reference sequence). V gave up 5 bases and J gave up 6 bases, with 14 bases separating them. This CDR3 has 13 amino acids.